The table lists the clone carrying this T cell receptor (beta chain) with a count of one. The V gene's germline CDR1 is SEHNR and CDR2 FQNEAQ (reference sequence). This CDR3 comprises 15 residues. Trimming cost V 5 bases and J 4 bases; bases outside gene matches: 5. The entry originates in a study of human versus mouse CDR3 diversity and MHC coevolution. Study summary: Reportedly, immunoSEQ detects one in 200,000 T cells with minimized PCR bias. Between roughly 5.5 x 10^6 and 1.6 x 10^7 valid reads came from each sample.

This table comes from immunoSEQ multiplex PCR, and its TCRdb copy is limited to in-frame clones, with some not included. This table holds over 60,000 clones, 85% to 95% found once. The origin of this receptor is a person aged 30-69 years in good health. The chain employs TRBV7-9 and TRBJ2-5; 12 nucleotides align to TRBD1. Material for sequencing was naive CD4+ T cells from blood. This sample's subset: CD45RO-negative CD62L-positive naive CD4 T cells. The CDR3 protein is CASSGGTGGRETQYF. CDR3 DNA: TGTGCCAGCAGCGGGGGGACAGGGGGCCGAGAGACCCAGTACTTC.